The 16 T cell receptor beta chains listed next were all sequenced from one sample in a study of cytomegalovirus exposure and HLA in healthy donors. PCR amplification relied on 60 Vbeta primers (plus 13 Jbeta primers). Profiling relied on immunoSEQ multiplex PCR, and the TCRdb table lists in-frame clones only, not all of them. The sample lists about 160,000 clones; 70% were seen once. Sequencing was carried out using PBMCs. The source of these receptors is a man aged 18 to 35 in good health and CMV-seropositive.

The V gene is TRBV6-1, the J gene TRBJ1-1; the D is unclear. The CDR3 sequence is 13 residues long. Germline-derived CDR1 and CDR2 are MNHNS and SASEGT. The germline V and J ends were trimmed by 4 bases and 4 bases, with 10 bases remaining between them. CDR3 DNA: TGTGCCAGCAGTGTCCGTACGGGCACTGAAGCTTTCTTT. Translation gives CASSVRTGTEAFF.

In its sample, this clone was seen a few times. The V gene is TRBV11-3, the J gene TRBJ1-4; TRBD1 aligns across 9 bases. The germline V gene has CDR1 SGHNT and CDR2 YENEEA. CDR3 length: 15 amino acids. V shed 5 bases, J shed 6 bases, and the junction held 7 bases outside the gene matches. CDR3 DNA sequence: TGTGCCAGCAGCGCTCTCCGGGACAGGGATGAAAAACTGTTTTTT. Translating it yields CASSALRDRDEKLFF. The whole variable domain, filled in from reference TRBV11-3 and TRBJ1-4, reads EAGVVQSPRYKIIEKKQPVAFWCNPISGHNTLYWYLQNLGQGPELLIRYENEEAVDDSQLPKDRFSAERLKGVDSTLKIQPAELGDSAVYLCASSALRDRDEKLFFGSGTQLSVL.

The V gene is TRBV27, the J gene TRBJ1-2; TRBD1 aligns across 8 bases. CDR1 and CDR2 from the germline V gene are MNHEY and SMNVEV (reference sequence). Germline trimming cut 3 bases from V and 8 bases from J; bases unmatched to any gene: 8. The CDR3 sequence is 14 residues long. CDR3 coding DNA: TGTGCCAGCAGTTTTTCAGGGGGCGCTGGAGGCTACACCTTC. Translated, it gives CASSFSGGAGGYTF.

The sample holds a few counts of this clone. V usage is TRBV29-1 and J usage is TRBJ2-1, with 11 bases identical to TRBD2. The ends lost 4 bases at V and 7 bases at J; junction bases unmatched: 15. This CDR3 spans 17 amino acids. CDR1 is SQVTM and CDR2 is ANQGSEA in the germline V gene. The CDR3 coding sequence is TGCAGCGTTGCTACCAAGTACTCGACTAGCGGGAAGAATGAGCAGTTCTTC. Protein: CSVATKYSTSGKNEQFF.

This chain uses TRBV4-2 with TRBJ2-5, with 11 bases lining up with TRBD2. This CDR3 spans 17 amino acids. V lost 2 bases to trimming and J lost 4 bases; unmatched junction nucleotides: 9. Looked up from germline, CDR1 is LGHNA and CDR2 is YNFKEQ. The CDR3 coding sequence is TGTGCCAGCAGCCAAATGGGGACTAGCGGCAGGGGAGAGACCCAGTACTTC. Its protein product is CASSQMGTSGRGETQYF.

This rearrangement joins TRBV5-4 to TRBJ1-2, with D maybe TRBD1 (5 bases). This CDR3 contains 16 residues. Germline values: CDR1 SGHNT, CDR2 YYREEE (reference sequence). The germline V and J ends were trimmed by 0 bases and 1 base, with 13 bases remaining between them. Written as DNA, the CDR3 is TGTGCCAGCAGCTTGGGTGGGTCGACAGTTAACTATGGCTACACCTTC. Its protein is CASSLGGSTVNYGYTF.

The chain recombines TRBV5-4 with TRBJ1-2; maybe TRBD1 (5 bases). Trimming stripped 0 bases from V and 3 bases from J, with 12 bases between. The CDR3 length is 15 residues. From germline, CDR1 is SGHNT and CDR2 YYREEE (reference sequence). In DNA, the CDR3 is TGTGCCAGCAGCTTGGTTATAGGGGAAGACTATGGCTACACCTTC. It is translated as CASSLVIGEDYGYTF.

This rearrangement joins TRBV19 to TRBJ1-5; D is unclear. The CDR3 length is 16 residues. Per the germline V gene, CDR1 is LNHDA and CDR2 is SQIVND (reference sequence). Trimming cost V 2 bases and J 3 bases, with 14 bases left between them. As DNA, the CDR3 is TGTGCCAGTAGTATAAGGTCTGGGCAGTTCAATCAGCCCCAGCATTTT. Translation: CASSIRSGQFNQPQHF. The entire variable domain, with the rest obtained from reference TRBV19 and TRBJ1-5, is as follows: DGGITQSPKYLFRKEGQNVTLSCEQNLNHDAMYWYRQDPGQGLRLIYYSQIVNDFQKGDIAEGYSVSREKKESFPLTVTSAQKNPTAFYLCASSIRSGQFNQPQHFGDGTRLSIL.

This clone appeared many times. This chain uses TRBV6-4 with TRBJ2-2; D gene ambiguous. This CDR3 comprises 15 residues. V lost 3 bases and J 5 bases, leaving 13 bases between the germline ends. Germline V gene data show CDR1 as MRHNA and CDR2 as SNTAGT. CDR3 in DNA: TGTGCCAGCAGTGAGTTCGAGCGAACGACCGGGGAGCTGTTTTTT. Translation gives CASSEFERTTGELFF.

As to this clone: Other DNA sequences from this sample encode an identical CDR3 as well. V is TRBV20-1 and J is TRBJ1-2; TRBD1 matches at 8 bases. This CDR3 has 11 residues. The germline V gene encodes CDR1 DFQATT and CDR2 SNEGSKA (reference sequence). CDR3 residues: CIGGGQGGYTF. CDR3 nucleotide sequence: TGCATAGGAGGAGGACAGGGTGGCTACACCTTC.

J is TRBJ1-5 and V is TRBV2; D unresolved. Germline values: CDR1 SNHLY, CDR2 FYNNEI. V was cut by 4 bases and J by 2 bases, with 12 bases left in between. The CDR3 loop spans 15 amino acids. DNA of the CDR3: TGTGCCAGCAGTGTGTGGGGAGAGGGCAATCAGCCCCAGCATTTT. Translating it yields CASSVWGEGNQPQHF. Supplemented by reference TRBV2 and TRBJ1-5, the full variable domain reads EPEVTQTPSHQVTQMGQEVILRCVPISNHLYFYWYRQILGQKVEFLVSFYNNEISEKSEIFDDQFSVERPDGSNFTLKIRSTKLEDSAMYFCASSVWGEGNQPQHFGDGTRLSIL.

In nucleotides, the CDR3 is TGTGCCAGCAGCGCAGGGGGGACTCTTAAAGAGACCCAGTACTTC. Its protein product is CASSAGGTLKETQYF. This chain joins TRBV11-3 and TRBJ2-5, with a possible D match to TRBD1 (7 bases). The CDR3 totals 15 residues. CDR1 is SGHNT and CDR2 is YENEEA in the germline V gene. Trimming took 5 bases from V and 3 from J, leaving 16 bases between them.

This chain joins TRBV30 and TRBJ1-1, with 7 bases identical to TRBD1. Losses at the gene ends were 0 bases for V and 5 bases for J; bases not matched to a gene: 9. CDR3 size: 15 residues. CDR1 is GTSNPN and CDR2 is SVGIG in the germline V gene (reference sequence). The CDR3 here is CAWSVRTRGKTEAFF. CDR3 coding DNA: TGTGCCTGGAGTGTCCGTACCAGGGGGAAGACTGAAGCTTTCTTT. Complete variable domain (other parts from reference TRBV30 and TRBJ1-1): SQTIHQWPATLVQPVGSPLSLECTVEGTSNPNLYWYRQAAGRGLQLLFYSVGIGQISSEVPQNLSASRPQDRQFILSSKKLLLSDSGFYLCAWSVRTRGKTEAFFGQGTRLTVV.

The V gene is TRBV10-3, the J gene TRBJ1-3; D remains unclear. V gave up 0 bases and J gave up 0 bases, with 9 bases separating them. CDR3 length: 16 amino acids. In germline, CDR1 is ENHRY, CDR2 SYGVKD. The CDR3: CAISESETLSGNTIYF. DNA of the CDR3: TGTGCCATCAGTGAGTCCGAGACTCTCTCTGGAAACACCATATATTTT.

As for this clone: Compared with germline, one end of the junction differs, possibly owing to a read error. The rearrangement joins TRBV7-7 to TRBJ1-4, with unresolved D. Germline loops: CDR1 SSHAT, CDR2 FNYEAQ (reference sequence). The CDR3 has 14 residues. The chain's CDR3 is CASSPGIANEKLFF. The CDR3 coding sequence is TGTGCTAGCAGTCCCGGGATCGCGAACGAAAAACTGTTTTTT. Filled out from reference TRBV7-7 and TRBJ1-4, the complete variable domain reads GAGVSQSPRYKVTKRGQDVTLRCDPISSHATLYWYQQALGQGPEFLTYFNYEAQPDKSGLPSDRFSAERPEGSISTLTIQRTEQRDSAMYRCASSPGIANEKLFFGSGTQLSVL.

The chain carries TRBV28 and TRBJ1-2; 9 nucleotides align to TRBD1. The ends lost 5 bases at V and 1 base at J; junction bases unmatched: 11. From germline, CDR1 is MDHEN and CDR2 SYDVKM. This CDR3 region has 17 residues. CDR3 sequence (DNA): TGTGCCAGCAGTATTACAGGGGGCGTAGGACTTAACTATGGCTACACCTTC. It yields the protein CASSITGGVGLNYGYTF.